This T cell receptor beta chain was retrieved from a study of T-cell reconstitution after alpha-beta-depleted transplantation in children. Study observations and caveats: From newly produced T cells came most of the T-cell counts and diversity one year after transplant. The high TCRbeta diversity at day 60 in some patients came from surviving recipient T cells and thymic progenitors.

Molecular barcoding with unique molecular identifiers was used for the TCRbeta library. TCRdb called the PCR reads again in MiXCR, with one record for every CDR3 protein. The table lists around 78,000 distinct CDR3 sequences, 13% to 15% of them singletons. Ten or more counts support this clonotype. Its target is unknown. Germline V CDR1 and CDR2: WNHNN, SYGVQD (reference sequence). This CDR3 is 14 amino acids long. Trimming pared 0 bases from V and 5 bases from J, leaving 11 bases between. The receptor comes from a male patient aged 2-15 years who had a stem cell transplant for acute lymphoblastic leukemia, so the T cells may come from the graft donor. The chain couples TRBV10-1 to TRBJ2-7; TRBD1 is a possible D gene (5 bases). Sequencing was performed on PBMCs, mostly from graft donor cells, taken 180 days after TCRalphabeta/CD19-depleted stem cell transplant. CDR3 sequence: CASSESGRVDEQYF. As DNA, the CDR3 is TGCGCCAGCAGTGAGTCGGGCAGGGTGGACGAGCAGTACTTC.